This TCR beta chain was retrieved from a study of blood T cells in healthy people across ages (dated by TCRdb to the mid-2010s). At the level of the whole study: In model experiments, roughly one uniquely barcoded TCR beta cDNA molecule per two T cells was captured by template switching. Four age groups were formed from the donors: young (average about 16 years), middle-aged (approximately 39), aged (around 62) and long-lived (roughly 81). Two additional independent replicas of 1 million unique cDNA reads from the same blood draw were analyzed for two donors (one aged 18 to 29 and one aged 80 or older). The study measured age-related changes in TCR beta repertoire diversity using deep sequencing normalized with unique cDNA molecular identifiers.

Receptor amplification or capture employed 5' RACE. Sequencing relied on an Illumina HiSeq 2500. A second PCR of about 6 to 11 cycles was performed with a sample-barcoded 5' primer and a J-beta primer mix. A template-switch 5' adaptor carrying 12 random nucleotides introduced a unique molecular identifier onto each TCR beta cDNA molecule. At least 2.5 million CDR3-containing paired-end reads were obtained from each sample. All of the RNA was converted into first-strand cDNA using the Mint cDNA synthesis kit, with a TRBC-specific oligonucleotide serving as the primer. Following uracil-DNA glycosylase treatment, all cDNA underwent a first 18-cycle PCR with the universal primers M1SS and BC2_uni_R. From the authors' description of their analysis: For normalization, 1 million high-quality reads, each with a distinct molecular identifier, were randomly selected from each sample. Reads sharing molecular identifiers were discarded rather than binned into consensus sequences. MiTCR, run with a Q25 quality threshold and the strictest error-elimination algorithm, handled CDR3 identification, clonotype clustering and error correction. A nonparametric unseen species model using Euler transformation provided a lower-bound estimate of total TCR beta diversity. TCRdb itself trimmed the public reads at Q25 with fastp, ran MiXCR and retained productive beta chains. Every entry covers one CDR3 protein and lists the most common genes and DNA from its rows. TCRdb, not the original authors, processed these V and J calls. For this sample there are about 780,000 distinct CDR3 sequences; more than 25% appear just once. The top ten hold about 3% of the sample.

Donors were approximately 42 systemically healthy Caucasian individuals from Russia aged roughly 6 to 90 years. Approximately 9.3 milliliters of peripheral blood were drawn from each donor into EDTA-treated Vacutainer tubes. Ficoll-Paque density-gradient centrifugation was used to isolate PBMCs, with at least 7 million per sample. Trizol reagent was used to extract total RNA from the PBMCs, yielding at least 6 micrograms per sample. For every donor, an aliquot of PBMCs went through flow cytometry to measure the percentages of naive CD45RAhigh/CD27high T cells. Findings and caveats that apply to the study as a whole: Conclusive comparison of naive and antigen-experienced compartments was prevented by the profiling of bulk unsorted PBMCs. Total diversity estimates from one million sequenced T cells were considered lower bounds and underestimates. Compared with the aged group, the long-lived group had more naive CD4+ T cells, fewer expanded clones and increased TCR diversity, suggesting age selection. As age increased, observed TCR beta diversity per million T cells dropped in a roughly linear way, and a significant reduction was already evident by age 40. Because donor CMV infection status was unknown, age-related changes in expanded clonotypes were potentially confounded. A strong correlation was found between observed TCR beta diversity and the percentage of naive T cells measured by flow cytometry.

Concerning this clonotype: It lacks a known antigen. Qualities for individual bases were not recorded, and no much larger clone is one base off.

CDR3 length: 16 amino acids, cysteine to phenylalanine. Only the CDR3 DNA stays, 48 bases, in frame from base 1. Compared with germline, V lacks 6 bases and J lacks 4 bases; bases without a gene match: 10. CDR1 SNHLY and CDR2 FYNNEI were looked up in the germline V gene. These data were also filed under a second study, of T cells of mothers and their children. Per that second paper: Nine systemically healthy Caucasian individuals, comprising three mothers and their six children, were included as donors. cDNA synthesis used all of the extracted RNA, with around 1.6 ug of RNA in each 15 ul reaction. In the second PCR, sample barcodes and 2-4 random nucleotides were introduced via the M1S primer. Each mother yielded over 8.5 million TCR beta CDR3 reads and each child 3 million to 3.5 million reads. In both related and unrelated pairs, thymic selection shapes the output of TCR recombination in a similar way, with inherited differences having only a minor effect. Normalized repertoire overlap was always slightly but never significantly higher in related than unrelated mother-child pairs. Persistent microchimeric T cell clones were not detected, at a sensitivity of about 99 clones per million clonotypes. Deep NGS was used in the study to compare the TCR beta repertoires of mothers and children and to look for features that separate related mother-child pairs from unrelated individuals. On average, the children were roughly 10 +/- 4 years old, while the mothers were approximately 41 +/- 4 years old. After adapter ligation was performed with NEBNext reagents, the libraries were sequenced on an Illumina HiSeq 2000 with 100+100 nt paired-end reads. To avoid cross-contamination, the mother libraries and the child libraries were prepared a month apart and sequenced in separate runs. Each donor had between roughly 450,000 and 2,100,000 distinct TCR beta clonotypes identified. Naive TCR beta clonotypes were estimated from low-frequency clonotypes matched to each donor's FACS-determined naive share, without sorting.

This TCR was recovered from a boy aged 5-17 years in good health. Sequencing input: blood. The chain employs TRBV2 and TRBJ2-5; TRBD2 fits 11 bases in the junction. The DNA is TGTGCCAGCAGCAGAAACCTAGCGGGGGGTCCAGAGACCCAGTACTTC. Its protein product is CASSRNLAGGPETQYF.